This T cell receptor (beta chain) was captured in a study of PD-1 blockade in mismatch repair-deficient tumors. Across the study: All were previously treated, progressing patients with approximately 12 mismatch repair-deficient cancer types.

Repertoires were generated with immunoSEQ multiplex PCR, while TCRdb's copy carries only in-frame clones and drops some. The repertoire consists of 14,000 or so clones, with roughly 82% occurring once and the leading ten covering more than 1.5%. All patients were mismatch repair deficient, assessed by either PCR or immunohistochemistry. The CDR3 covers 18 residues. The V gene's germline CDR1 is SEHNR and CDR2 FQNEAQ (reference sequence). Trimming took off 3 bases at V and 4 bases at J, with 21 bases between the two ends. This clonotype was obtained from an adult with mismatch repair-deficient cancer. The sample in question was PBMCs, obtained less than 15 weeks after starting pembrolizumab. The chain carries TRBV7-9 and TRBJ2-2; D gene ambiguous. The CDR3 nucleotides are TGTGCCAGCAGCTTCACTCCCCATCTAGTAAAGGTCACCGGGGAGCTGTTTTTT. It is translated as CASSFTPHLVKVTGELFF.